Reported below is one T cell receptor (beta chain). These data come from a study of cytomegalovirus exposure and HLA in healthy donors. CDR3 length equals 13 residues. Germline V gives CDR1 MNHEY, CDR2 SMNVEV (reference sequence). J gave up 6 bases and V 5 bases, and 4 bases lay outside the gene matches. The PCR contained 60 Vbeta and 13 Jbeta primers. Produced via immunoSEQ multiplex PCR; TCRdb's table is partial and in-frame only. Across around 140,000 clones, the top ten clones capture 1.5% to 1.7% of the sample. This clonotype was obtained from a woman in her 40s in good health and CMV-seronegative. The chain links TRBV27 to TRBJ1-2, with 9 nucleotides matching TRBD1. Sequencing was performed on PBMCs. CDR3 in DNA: TGTGCCAGCAGTCTCGGGACAGGGAATGGCTACACCTTC. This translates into CASSLGTGNGYTF.